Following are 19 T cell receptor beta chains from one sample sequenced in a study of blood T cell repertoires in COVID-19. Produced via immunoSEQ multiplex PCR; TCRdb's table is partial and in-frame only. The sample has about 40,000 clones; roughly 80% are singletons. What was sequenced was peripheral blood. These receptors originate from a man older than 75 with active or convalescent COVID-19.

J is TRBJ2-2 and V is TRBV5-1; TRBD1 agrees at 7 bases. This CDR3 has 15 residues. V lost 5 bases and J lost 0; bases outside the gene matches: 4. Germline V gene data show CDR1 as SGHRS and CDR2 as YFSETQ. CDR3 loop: CASRIGTANTGELFF. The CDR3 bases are TGCGCCAGCAGGATCGGGACAGCGAACACCGGGGAGCTGTTTTTT.

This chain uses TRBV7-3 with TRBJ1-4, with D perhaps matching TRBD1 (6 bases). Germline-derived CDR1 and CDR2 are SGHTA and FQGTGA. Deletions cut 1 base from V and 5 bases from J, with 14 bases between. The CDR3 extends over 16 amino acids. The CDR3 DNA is TGTGCCAGCAGCTTAAAGGTGCGGACAGAGAATGAAAAACTGTTTTTT. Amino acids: CASSLKVRTENEKLFF.

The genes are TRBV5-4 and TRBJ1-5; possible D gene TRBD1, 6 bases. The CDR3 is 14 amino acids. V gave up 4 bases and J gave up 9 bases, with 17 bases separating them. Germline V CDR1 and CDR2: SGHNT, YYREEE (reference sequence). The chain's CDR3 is CASSLRDTDWPQHF. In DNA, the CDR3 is TGTGCCAGCAGCCTCCGGGACACCGATTGGCCCCAGCATTTT.

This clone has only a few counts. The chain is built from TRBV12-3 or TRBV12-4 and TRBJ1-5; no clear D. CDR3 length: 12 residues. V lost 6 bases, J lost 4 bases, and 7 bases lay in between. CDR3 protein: CASSKLNQPQHF. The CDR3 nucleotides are TGTGCCAGCAGCAAATTGAATCAGCCCCAGCATTTT.

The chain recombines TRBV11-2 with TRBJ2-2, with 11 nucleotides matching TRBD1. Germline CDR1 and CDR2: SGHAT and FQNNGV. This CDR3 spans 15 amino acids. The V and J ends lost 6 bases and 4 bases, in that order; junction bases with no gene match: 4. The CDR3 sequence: CASSTGTGGTGELFF. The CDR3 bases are TGTGCCAGCAGTACCGGGACAGGGGGCACCGGGGAGCTGTTTTTT.

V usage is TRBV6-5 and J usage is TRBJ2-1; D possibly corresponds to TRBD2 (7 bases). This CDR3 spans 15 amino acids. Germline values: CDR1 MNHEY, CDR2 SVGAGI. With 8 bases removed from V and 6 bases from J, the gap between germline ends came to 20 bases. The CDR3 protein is CASQGGSGEVNEQFF. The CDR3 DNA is TGTGCCAGCCAAGGGGGGAGCGGGGAGGTCAATGAGCAGTTCTTC.

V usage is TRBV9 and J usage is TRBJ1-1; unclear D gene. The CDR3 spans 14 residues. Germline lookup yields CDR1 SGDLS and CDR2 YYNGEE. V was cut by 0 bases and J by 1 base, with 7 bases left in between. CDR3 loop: CASSVVAGNTEAFF. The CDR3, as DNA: TGTGCCAGCAGCGTAGTCGCGGGGAACACTGAAGCTTTCTTT.

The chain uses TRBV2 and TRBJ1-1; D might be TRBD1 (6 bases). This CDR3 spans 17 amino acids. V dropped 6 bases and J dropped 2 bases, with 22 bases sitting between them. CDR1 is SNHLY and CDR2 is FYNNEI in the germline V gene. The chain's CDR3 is CASRMGGLRYVNTEAFF. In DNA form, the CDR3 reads TGTGCCAGCAGGATGGGGGGGCTTAGGTATGTTAACACTGAAGCTTTCTTT.

This chain's CDR3 is CASTDRSGTYEQYF. CDR3 sequence (DNA): TGTGCCAGCACCGATCGGTCAGGGACCTACGAGCAGTACTTC. This chain connects TRBV28 to TRBJ2-7, with D possibly TRBD1 on 5 matching bases. The germline CDR1 and CDR2 sequences are MDHEN and SYDVKM. V was clipped by 7 bases and J by 2 bases, with 15 bases between them. The CDR3 is 14 residues long.

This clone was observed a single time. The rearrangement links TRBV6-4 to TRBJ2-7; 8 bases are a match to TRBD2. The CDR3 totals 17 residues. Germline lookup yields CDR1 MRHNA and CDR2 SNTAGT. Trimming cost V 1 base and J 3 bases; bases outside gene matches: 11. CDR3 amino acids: CASSDLWREEEFYEQYF. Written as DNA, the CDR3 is TGTGCCAGCAGTGACTTGTGGCGGGAGGAAGAATTCTACGAGCAGTACTTC.

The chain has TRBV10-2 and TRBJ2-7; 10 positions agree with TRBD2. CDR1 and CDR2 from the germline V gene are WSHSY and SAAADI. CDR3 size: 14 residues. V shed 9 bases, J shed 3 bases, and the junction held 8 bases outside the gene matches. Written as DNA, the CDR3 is TGCGCCAGTCAGCGCAGCGGGGGGGTCTACGAGCAGTACTTC. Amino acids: CASQRSGGVYEQYF.

The DNA of the CDR3 is TGTGCCAGCAGCTCGGGACAGGCTAACTATGGCTACACCTTC. Protein: CASSSGQANYGYTF. The chain recombines TRBV7-9 with TRBJ1-2; 8 bases map to TRBD1. V shed 4 bases, J shed 0 bases, and the junction held 1 base outside the gene matches. The CDR3 consists of 14 residues. Germline lookup yields CDR1 SEHNR and CDR2 FQNEAQ (reference sequence).

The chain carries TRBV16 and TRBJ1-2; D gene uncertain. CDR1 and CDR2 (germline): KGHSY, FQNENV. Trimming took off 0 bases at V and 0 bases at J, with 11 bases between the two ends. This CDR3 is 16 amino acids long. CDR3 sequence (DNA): TGTGCCAGCAGCCAATCGGGCAGAACCCCTAACTATGGCTACACCTTC. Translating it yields CASSQSGRTPNYGYTF. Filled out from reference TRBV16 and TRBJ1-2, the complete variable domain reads GEEVAQTPKHLVRGEGQKAKLYCAPIKGHSYVFWYQQVLKNEFKFLISFQNENVFDETGMPKERFSAKCLPNSPCSLEIQATKLEDSAVYFCASSQSGRTPNYGYTFGSGTRLTVV.

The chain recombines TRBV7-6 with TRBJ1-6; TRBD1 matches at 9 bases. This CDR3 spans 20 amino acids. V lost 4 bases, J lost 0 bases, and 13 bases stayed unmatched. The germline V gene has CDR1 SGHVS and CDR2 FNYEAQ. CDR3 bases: TGTGCCAGCAGCTCCCTCCCGGGACAGGGTTCGAGCTCCTATAATTCACCCCTCCACTTT. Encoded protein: CASSSLPGQGSSSYNSPLHF.

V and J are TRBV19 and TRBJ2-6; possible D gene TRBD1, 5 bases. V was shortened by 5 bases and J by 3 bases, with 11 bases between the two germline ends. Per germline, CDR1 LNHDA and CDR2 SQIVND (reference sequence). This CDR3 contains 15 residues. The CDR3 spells CASSPERGGANVLTF. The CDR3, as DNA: TGTGCCAGTAGTCCTGAAAGGGGTGGGGCCAACGTCCTGACTTTC.

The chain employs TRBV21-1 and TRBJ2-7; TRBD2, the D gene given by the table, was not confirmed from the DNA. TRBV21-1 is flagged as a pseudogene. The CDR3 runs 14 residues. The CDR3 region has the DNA TGTGCCAGCACCTGGACTACCTCACACTTCGAGCAGTACTTC. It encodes CASTWTTSHFEQYF.

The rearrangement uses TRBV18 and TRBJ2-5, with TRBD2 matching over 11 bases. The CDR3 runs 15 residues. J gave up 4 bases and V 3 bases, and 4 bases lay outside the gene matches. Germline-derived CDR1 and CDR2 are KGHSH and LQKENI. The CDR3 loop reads CASSPLAGGGETQYF. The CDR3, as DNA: TGTGCCAGCTCACCTCTAGCGGGAGGCGGAGAGACCCAGTACTTC.

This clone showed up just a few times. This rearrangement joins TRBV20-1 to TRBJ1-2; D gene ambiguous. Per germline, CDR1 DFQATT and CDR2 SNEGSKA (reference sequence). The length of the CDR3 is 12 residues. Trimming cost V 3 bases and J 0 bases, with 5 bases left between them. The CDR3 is CSASSANYGYTF. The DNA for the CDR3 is TGCAGTGCTAGTTCAGCTAACTATGGCTACACCTTC.

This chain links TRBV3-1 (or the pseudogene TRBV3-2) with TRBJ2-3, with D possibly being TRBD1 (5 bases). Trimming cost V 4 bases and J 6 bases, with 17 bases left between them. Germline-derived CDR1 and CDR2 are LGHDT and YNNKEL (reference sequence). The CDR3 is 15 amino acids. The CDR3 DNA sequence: TGTGCCAGCAGCCCAGACCTCTTCAGGGATGATACGCAGTATTTT. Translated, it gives CASSPDLFRDDTQYF.